These 20 T cell receptor beta chains were sequenced from one sample in a study of shared clonotypes between healthy human individuals. This table comes from immunoSEQ multiplex PCR, and its TCRdb copy is limited to in-frame clones, with some not included. In the table there are fewer than 3 million clones, around 93% of which are singletons. The sequencing input was naive CD4+ T cells from PBMCs. Subset meaning: CD45RA+ positively selected. All receptors come from a man aged 18 to 30 in good health. Some clones in this sample may be carry-over from other donors' samples.

This clone was detected once. The V and J genes are TRBV6-1 and TRBJ1-2, with D hard to call. Germline V gene lookup returns CDR1 MNHNS and CDR2 SASEGT. V was pared by 7 bases and J by 2 bases, with 14 bases between. The CDR3 is 14 amino acids. The CDR3 DNA reads as TGTGCCAGCACACCGCAGAGAGGCAACTATGGCTACACCTTC. This gives the protein CASTPQRGNYGYTF.

V gene TRBV5-4 combines with J gene TRBJ2-2, with D unresolved. From germline, CDR1 is SGHNT and CDR2 YYREEE (reference sequence). Between the trimmed V and J ends, which lost 4 bases and 4 bases, there was a span of 5 bases. This CDR3 comprises 12 residues. Written as DNA, the CDR3 is TGTGCCAGCAGCCCGGTCACCGGGGAGCTGTTTTTT. Protein product: CASSPVTGELFF.

For this clone: Other DNA variants within this sample encode the same CDR3. The rearrangement uses TRBV5-1 and TRBJ2-3; D is unresolved. From germline, CDR1 is SGHRS and CDR2 YFSETQ. This CDR3 comprises 14 residues. Trimming pared 0 bases from V and 2 bases from J, leaving 7 bases between. The CDR3 DNA is TGCGCCAGCAGCTTGGGTGGTATCACAGATACGCAGTATTTT. It encodes CASSLGGITDTQYF.

The chain uses TRBV5-6 and TRBJ2-1, with TRBD2 matching over 8 bases. This CDR3 contains 16 residues. The germline V gene has CDR1 SGHDT and CDR2 YYEEEE. After removal of 4 bases from V and 4 bases from J, the junction contained 10 bases not matched to a gene. The CDR3 protein is CASSASAGVVYNEQFF. The CDR3 DNA reads TGTGCCAGCAGCGCTTCAGCGGGAGTCGTATACAATGAGCAGTTCTTC.

The sample holds one count of this clone. The chain recombines TRBV11-2 with TRBJ2-4; 10 nucleotides agree with TRBD2. The V and J ends lost 5 bases and 16 bases, in that order; junction bases with no gene match: 11. This CDR3 is built from 13 residues. Germline CDR1 and CDR2: SGHAT and FQNNGV. CDR3 coding DNA: TGTGCCAGCAGCCCGACCGGGACTAGCGTCCCTTACTTC. Translating gives CASSPTGTSVPYF.

This chain links TRBV7-7 with TRBJ2-5, with D possibly matching TRBD2 (5 bases). The CDR3 contains 16 residues. Trimming shortened V by 3 bases and J by 5 bases, and 19 bases separated the two germline ends. CDR1 and CDR2 from the germline V gene are SSHAT and FNYEAQ (reference sequence). The CDR3 DNA is TGTGCCAGCAGCTTCCGTCGGTTCGGCCGCGGGGAGACCCAGTACTTC. Its translation: CASSFRRFGRGETQYF.

This chain connects TRBV6-1 to TRBJ2-7; TRBD2 matches 10 bases. There are 16 residues in the CDR3. Per germline, CDR1 MNHNS and CDR2 SASEGT. Trimming at V came to 0 bases and at J to 6 bases, leaving 8 bases not matched to a gene. CDR3 sequence reads: CASSEARPSGSLEQYF. Written as DNA, the CDR3 is TGTGCCAGCAGTGAAGCACGTCCTAGCGGGAGCCTCGAGCAGTACTTC.

V usage is TRBV28 and J usage is TRBJ2-3; no clear D. The germline V gene has CDR1 MDHEN and CDR2 SYDVKM. The V end was cut by 8 bases, the J end by 3 bases, with 3 bases between. The CDR3 is 10 amino acids. The CDR3, as DNA: TGTGCCAGCGCGACAGATACGCAGTATTTT. Translating gives CASATDTQYF.

V is TRBV28 and J is TRBJ1-2, with D perhaps TRBD1 (5 bases). The germline V gene encodes CDR1 MDHEN and CDR2 SYDVKM. The CDR3 has 12 residues. V lost 6 bases, J lost 4 bases, and 9 bases lay in between. CDR3 bases: TGTGCCAGCAGGTTAGGGGTCTATGGCTACACCTTC. This sequence encodes CASRLGVYGYTF.

The chain employs TRBV5-1 and TRBJ2-1, with TRBD1 matching over 9 bases. The CDR3 has 14 residues. Germline CDR1 SGHRS, CDR2 YFSETQ. Trimming at V came to 4 bases and at J to 7 bases, leaving 6 bases not matched to a gene. CDR3 bases: TGCGCCAGCAGCCTGACAGGGGGAAGGAATGAGCAGTTCTTC. This sequence encodes CASSLTGGRNEQFF. The full variable domain, rest sourced from reference TRBV5-1 and TRBJ2-1, is KAGVTQTPRYLIKTRGQQVTLSCSPISGHRSVSWYQQTPGQGLQFLFEYFSETQRNKGNFPGRFSGRQFSNSRSEMNVSTLELGDSALYLCASSLTGGRNEQFFGPGTRLTVL.

The table lists this clone with a few counts. The chain combines TRBV6-5 with TRBJ1-2; 8 nucleotides line up with TRBD1. Trimming took 0 bases from V and 8 from J; bases not matched to a gene: 11. Looked up from germline, CDR1 is MNHEY and CDR2 is SVGAGI. The CDR3 spans 16 residues. CDR3 protein: CASSYSIGTGIVGYTF. CDR3 nucleotide sequence: TGTGCCAGCAGTTACTCGATTGGGACAGGCATCGTGGGCTACACCTTC.

The V and J genes are TRBV2 and TRBJ1-2; D is uncertain. Germline V gives CDR1 SNHLY, CDR2 FYNNEI. The V end lost 3 bases, the J end lost 8 bases, and 13 bases lay between the germline ends. The CDR3 contains 13 residues. CDR3 sequence: CASSENPARGYTF. CDR3 in DNA: TGTGCCAGCAGTGAGAACCCGGCGAGGGGCTACACCTTC.

As for this clone: Other nucleotide sequences from this sample produce the same CDR3. The chain uses TRBV5-1 and TRBJ2-3; TRBD2 matches at 8 bases. This CDR3 spans 14 amino acids. From germline, CDR1 is SGHRS and CDR2 YFSETQ. The J segment lost 4 bases and the V segment lost 4 bases, leaving 5 bases of the junction unmatched. The CDR3 region is CASSPGLAPDTQYF. For the CDR3, the DNA is TGCGCCAGCAGCCCCGGACTAGCCCCAGATACGCAGTATTTT.

A single count supports this clone. The rearrangement links TRBV28 to TRBJ2-2; D perhaps matches TRBD1 (7 bases). Germline V gives CDR1 MDHEN, CDR2 SYDVKM. CDR3 length: 15 residues. Between the trimmed V and J ends, which lost 6 bases and 4 bases, there was a span of 15 bases. The CDR3 nucleotides read TGTGCCAGCAGCCCGACAGGGCGGGGCACCGGGGAGCTGTTTTTT. Protein: CASSPTGRGTGELFF.

The chain joins TRBV21-1 to TRBJ2-3; TRBD2, the table's D call, lacks a check against the DNA. TRBV21-1 is termed a pseudogene. The CDR3 totals 19 residues. CDR3: CASSARTSGRAHHTDTQYF. CDR3 DNA: TGTGCCAGCAGCGCCCGGACTAGCGGGAGGGCCCATCACACAGATACGCAGTATTTT.

V gene TRBV6-5 combines with J gene TRBJ1-5, with a possible D match to TRBD1 (6 bases). CDR1 MNHEY and CDR2 SVGAGI come from the germline V gene. The CDR3 consists of 13 residues. The V end was cut by 8 bases, the J end by 4 bases, with 12 bases between. CDR3 residues: CASGGRGNQPQHF. The CDR3 DNA is TGTGCCAGCGGAGGAAGGGGGAATCAGCCCCAGCATTTT.

The V gene is TRBV27, the J gene TRBJ1-5; tentatively, D is TRBD1 (6 bases). The CDR3 sequence is 15 residues long. V was clipped by 4 bases and J by 0 bases, with 10 bases between them. Germline CDR1 is MNHEY and CDR2 is SMNVEV (reference sequence). DNA for the CDR3: TGTGCCAGCAGTTACGGGACAAATAGCAATCAGCCCCAGCATTTT. This sequence encodes CASSYGTNSNQPQHF.

V and J are TRBV4-2 and TRBJ2-2; a possible D gene is TRBD2 (6 bases). Germline V lookup: CDR1 LGHNA, CDR2 YNFKEQ. Deletions cut 4 bases from V and 6 bases from J, with 9 bases between. This CDR3 region has 13 residues. The CDR3 DNA sequence: TGTGCCAGCAGCCGGACTATCGCCGGGGAGCTGTTTTTT. Translated: CASSRTIAGELFF.

J is TRBJ2-1 and V is TRBV9; 8 bases match TRBD2. V lost 3 bases and J lost 4; bases outside the gene matches: 12. This CDR3 has 17 amino acids. CDR1 and CDR2 from the germline V gene are SGDLS and YYNGEE. The CDR3 region has the DNA TGTGCCAGCAGCGCCGAAGCCCCAGCGGGGGCTTACAATGAGCAGTTCTTC. This sequence encodes CASSAEAPAGAYNEQFF.

The V and J genes are TRBV29-1 and TRBJ2-5; 7 bases agree with TRBD2. The J call may be mistaken, given a closer DNA end match to TRBJ2-7. The CDR3 totals 15 residues. Germline CDR1 reads SQVTM; CDR2 reads ANQGSEA. Here the CDR3 DNA reads TGCAGCGTCGCCCTGGGGGGGAGGGCCTCCTACGAGCAGTACTTC. This sequence encodes CSVALGGRASYEQYF.